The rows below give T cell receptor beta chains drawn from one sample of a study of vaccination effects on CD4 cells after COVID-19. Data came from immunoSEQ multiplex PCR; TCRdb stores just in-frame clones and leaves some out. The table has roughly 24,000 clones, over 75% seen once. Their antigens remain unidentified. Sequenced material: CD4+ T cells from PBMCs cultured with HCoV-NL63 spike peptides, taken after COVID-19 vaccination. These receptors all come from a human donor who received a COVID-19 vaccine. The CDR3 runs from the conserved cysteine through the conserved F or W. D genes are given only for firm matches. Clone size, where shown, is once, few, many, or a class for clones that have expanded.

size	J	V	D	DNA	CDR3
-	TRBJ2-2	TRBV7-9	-	TGTGCCAGCAGCGCCCGAGCAGGGATATCCACCGGGGAGCTGTTTTTT	CASSARAGISTGELFF
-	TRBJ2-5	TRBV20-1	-	TGCAGTGCTAGTTTGCCAGGGACCAACCAAGAGACCCAGTACTTC	CSASLPGTNQETQYF
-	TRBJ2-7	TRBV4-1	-	TGCGCCAGCAGCCAAGAGGGGGGTATGTCGGGCTCCTACGAGCAGTACTTC	CASSQEGGMSGSYEQYF
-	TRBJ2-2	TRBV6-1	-	TGTGCCAGCAGTGAACTAGCCACCGGGGAGCTGTTTTTT	CASSELATGELFF
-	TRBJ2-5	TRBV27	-	TGTGCCAGCAGCTTTGGGAATAGGGGGAGGGAGACCCAGTACTTC	CASSFGNRGRETQYF
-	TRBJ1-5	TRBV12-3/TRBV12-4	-	TGTGCCAGCACCTCGACAGGAGGAGGGCCCCAGCATTTT	CASTSTGGGPQHF
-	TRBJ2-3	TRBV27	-	TGTGCCAGCAGTTTATGGTCCGCAGATACGCAGTATTTT	CASSLWSADTQYF
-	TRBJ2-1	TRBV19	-	TGTGCCAGTACGGGGGCCAGCTCCTACAATGAGCAGTTCTTC	CASTGASSYNEQFF
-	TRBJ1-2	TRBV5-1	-	TGCGCCAGCAGCTTGGCGGCTAACTATGGCTACACCTTC	CASSLAANYGYTF
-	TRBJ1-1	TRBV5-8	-	TGTGCCAGCAGGTTGGCAGTGAACACTGAAGCTTTCTTT	CASRLAVNTEAFF
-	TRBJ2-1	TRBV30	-	TGTGCCTGGAGTCGCTCCGGGGGGCCCTACAATGAGCAGTTCTTC	CAWSRSGGPYNEQFF
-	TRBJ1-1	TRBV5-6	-	TGTGCCAGCAGCTTGGGAAAGGGGCTGGCCCAGAACACTGAAGCTTTCTTT	CASSLGKGLAQNTEAFF
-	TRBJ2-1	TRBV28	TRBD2	TGTGCCAGCAGTGCGGGACTAGCGGGAGTTGAAGAGCAGTTCTTC	CASSAGLAGVEEQFF
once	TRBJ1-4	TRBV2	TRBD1	TGTGCCAGCAAGTTCCGACAGGGGGTTAATGAAAAACTGTTTTTT	CASKFRQGVNEKLFF
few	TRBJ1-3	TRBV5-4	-	TGTGCCAGCAGCTTGGACACCTCTGGAAACACCATATATTTT	CASSLDTSGNTIYF
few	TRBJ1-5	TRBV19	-	TGTGCCAGTAATCCAGTCGTCTCCTCCCCAAGTCAGCCCCAGCATTTT	CASNPVVSSPSQPQHF
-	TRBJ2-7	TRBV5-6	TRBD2	TGTGCCAGCAGCCATCTTTTAGCGGGACCCTACGAGCAGTACTTC	CASSHLLAGPYEQYF
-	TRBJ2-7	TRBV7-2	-	TGTGCCAGCAGTAATGGGAGGCTAGGCGAGCAGTACTTC	CASSNGRLGEQYF
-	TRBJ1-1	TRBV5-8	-	TGTGCCAGCAGCTTAGGGGGGCGGTCGAACACTGAAGCTTTCTTT	CASSLGGRSNTEAFF
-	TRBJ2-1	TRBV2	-	TGTGCCAGCAAGAGGTGGGACGGGCCCAACAATGAGCAGTTCTTC	CASKRWDGPNNEQFF
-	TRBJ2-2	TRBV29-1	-	TGCAGCGTTGAGCTCGGCAGCTCTAGCGGGGAGCTGTTTTTT	CSVELGSSSGELFF
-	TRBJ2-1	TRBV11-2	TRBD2	TGTGCCAGCAGCTTAGGACCGGGAGGGATAACCTACAATGAGCAGTTCTTC	CASSLGPGGITYNEQFF
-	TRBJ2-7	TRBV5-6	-	TGTGCCAGCAGCTTGGCCGGGTACTCCCGGCCGGGAGAGCAGTACTTC	CASSLAGYSRPGEQYF
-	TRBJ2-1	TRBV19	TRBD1	TGTGCCAGTAGGACCGGGACAGGGAGTAGGAATGAGCAGTTCTTC	CASRTGTGSRNEQFF
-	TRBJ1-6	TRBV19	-	TGTGCCAGTAGCACGGGTCCTAGCGGCTATAATTCACCCCTCCACTTT	CASSTGPSGYNSPLHF
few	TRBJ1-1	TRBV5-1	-	TGCGCCAGCAGCTTGACAGGGCCGGAGGCTGAAGCTTTCTTT	CASSLTGPEAEAFF
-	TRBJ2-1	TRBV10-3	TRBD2	TGTGCCATCAGGGACGGACTTCTAGCGGGGGCCCGTAACAATGAGCAGTTCTTC	CAIRDGLLAGARNNEQFF
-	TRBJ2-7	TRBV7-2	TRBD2	TGTGCCAGCAGCTCCAGCGGGAGTCTCTACGAGCAGTACTTC	CASSSSGSLYEQYF
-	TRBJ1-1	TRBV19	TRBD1	TGTGCCAGTAGTGTGGGACAGTTGAACACTGAAGCTTTCTTT	CASSVGQLNTEAFF
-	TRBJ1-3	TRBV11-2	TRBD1	TGTGCCAGCAGCTCACAGGGGACTGGAAACACCATATATTTT	CASSSQGTGNTIYF
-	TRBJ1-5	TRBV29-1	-	TGCAGCATCGGAGGGGGTGATCAGCCCCAGCATTTT	CSIGGGDQPQHF
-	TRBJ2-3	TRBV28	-	TGTGCCAGCAGTTTCAAAGATACGCAGTATTTT	CASSFKDTQYF
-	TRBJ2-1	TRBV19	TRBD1	TGTGCCAGTAGTATTTTTGGGGCCTTGACAGGGGGAGGGAATGAGCAGTTCTTC	CASSIFGALTGGGNEQFF
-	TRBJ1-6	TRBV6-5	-	TGTGCCAGCAACTCGGGGGGATTCTTTAATTCACCCCTCCACTTT	CASNSGGFFNSPLHF
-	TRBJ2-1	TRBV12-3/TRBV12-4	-	TGTGCCAGCAGTCAAGGGGGGGCCTATGAGCAGTTCTTC	CASSQGGAYEQFF